This T cell receptor (beta chain) was recorded in a study of CD8+CD57+ T cells in acquired aplastic anemia. Profiling of TCR beta VDJ combinations and CDR3 sequences used genomic DNA as template. TCRdb processed the reads anew with MiXCR; each CDR3 protein has one entry. This table has roughly 93,000 distinct CDR3 sequences, around 62% appearing once. Selection for sequencing was limited to patients who had shown CD8+CD57+ cell expansion by flow cytometry. Source material: sorted CD4+, CD8+, or CD8+CD57+ T cells (not recorded which) from PBMCs. The sequence came from a human donor with aplastic anemia.

The CDR3 DNA reads TGCAGTGCTAGAGATGGTGATGCTTCAGGGGTCAATTCACCCCTCCACTTT. Protein sequence: CSARDGDASGVNSPLHF. This rearrangement joins TRBV20-1 to TRBJ1-6; possibly TRBD1 for D (6 bases). The V gene's germline CDR1 is DFQATT and CDR2 SNEGSKA (reference sequence). The CDR3 is made up of 17 amino acids. V was pared by 0 bases and J by 7 bases, with 19 bases between.